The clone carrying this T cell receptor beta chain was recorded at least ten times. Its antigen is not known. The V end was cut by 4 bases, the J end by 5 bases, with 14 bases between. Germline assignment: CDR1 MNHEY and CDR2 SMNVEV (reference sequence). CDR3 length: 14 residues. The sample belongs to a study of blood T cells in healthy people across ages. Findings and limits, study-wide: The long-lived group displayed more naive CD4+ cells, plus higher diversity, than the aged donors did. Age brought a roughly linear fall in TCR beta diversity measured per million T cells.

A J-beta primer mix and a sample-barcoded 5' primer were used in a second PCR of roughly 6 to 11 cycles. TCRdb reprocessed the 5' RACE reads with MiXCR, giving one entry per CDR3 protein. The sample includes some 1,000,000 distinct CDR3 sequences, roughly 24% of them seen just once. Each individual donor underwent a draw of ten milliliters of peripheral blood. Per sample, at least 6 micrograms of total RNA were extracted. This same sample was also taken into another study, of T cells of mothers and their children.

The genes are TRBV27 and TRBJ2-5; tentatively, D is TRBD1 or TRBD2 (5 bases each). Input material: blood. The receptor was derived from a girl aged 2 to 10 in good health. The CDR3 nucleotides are TGTGCCAGCAGTTGGGGGTCCTTCGATGAGACCCAGTACTTC. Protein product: CASSWGSFDETQYF.